Presented here are 23 T cell receptor beta chains from one specimen sequenced in a study of blood T cell repertoires in COVID-19. The method was immunoSEQ multiplex PCR; TCRdb's version includes in-frame clones alone and lacks a portion of them. Of 50,000 or so clones listed, roughly 85% are singletons. Sequenced sample: peripheral blood. The receptors derive from a human donor in a cohort sampled during active COVID-19.

V and J are TRBV11-2 and TRBJ2-5; 12 nucleotides agree with TRBD2. The CDR3 loop spans 16 amino acids. CDR1 SGHAT and CDR2 FQNNGV come from the germline V gene. The J segment lost 1 base and the V segment lost 5 bases, leaving 5 bases of the junction unmatched. CDR3 sequence reads: CASSTGLAGIQETQYF. CDR3 coding DNA: TGTGCCAGCAGCACCGGACTAGCGGGGATCCAAGAGACCCAGTACTTC.

The CDR3 DNA follows: TGTGCCAGTACCAGGGTCTCTGGGAGCAATCAGCCCCAGCATTTT. This codes for CASTRVSGSNQPQHF. The chain couples TRBV19 to TRBJ1-5; TRBD1 might be the D (5 bases). Germline-derived CDR1 and CDR2 are LNHDA and SQIVND (reference sequence). Trimming pared 7 bases from V and 1 base from J, leaving 14 bases between. The CDR3 is 15 residues long. The entire variable domain, with the rest obtained from reference TRBV19 and TRBJ1-5, is as follows: DGGITQSPKYLFRKEGQNVTLSCEQNLNHDAMYWYRQDPGQGLRLIYYSQIVNDFQKGDIAEGYSVSREKKESFPLTVTSAQKNPTAFYLCASTRVSGSNQPQHFGDGTRLSIL.

In its sample, this clone was seen once. The rearrangement links TRBV4-1 to TRBJ1-2; weak D call: TRBD1 (5 bases). CDR1 MGHRA and CDR2 YSYEKL come from the germline V gene. This CDR3 is 15 amino acids long. Trimming shortened V by 0 bases and J by 8 bases, and 16 bases separated the two germline ends. CDR3 region: CASSQEGRVAGGYTF. The DNA of the CDR3 is TGCGCCAGCAGCCAAGAGGGCAGGGTAGCAGGAGGCTACACCTTC.

The chain is built from TRBV5-1 and TRBJ2-7, with D perhaps TRBD2 (5 bases). The CDR3 spans 13 residues. V was trimmed by 0 bases and J by 6 bases, leaving 10 bases between them. CDR1 and CDR2 from the germline V gene are SGHRS and YFSETQ. For the CDR3, the DNA is TGCGCCAGCAGCTTGGATAGAGGGCGCGAGCAGTACTTC. It encodes CASSLDRGREQYF.

A single count supports this clone. The chain combines TRBV27 with TRBJ1-1, with D unclear. The CDR3 is 13 amino acids. Per germline, CDR1 MNHEY and CDR2 SMNVEV (reference sequence). Trimming took 1 base from V and 2 from J, leaving 5 bases between them. This CDR3 reads CASSLFVNTEAFF. The CDR3 coding sequence is TGTGCCAGCAGTTTATTTGTAAACACTGAAGCTTTCTTT.

CDR3 bases: TGTGCCAGCAGCTTGGGACTAGCGGGATTAAACTACGAGCAGTACTTC. This sequence encodes CASSLGLAGLNYEQYF. The rearrangement joins TRBV5-4 to TRBJ2-7, with 11 bases lining up with TRBD2. This CDR3 spans 16 amino acids. Germline assignment: CDR1 SGHNT and CDR2 YYREEE (reference sequence). Germline trimming cut 0 bases from V and 3 bases from J; bases unmatched to any gene: 5.

This chain links TRBV19 with TRBJ1-1, with 8 nucleotides matching TRBD1. The CDR3 covers 15 residues. CDR1 is LNHDA and CDR2 is SQIVND in the germline V gene (reference sequence). The trim removed 5 bases at V and 2 bases at J, leaving 7 bases unmatched. CDR3 bases: TGTGCCAGTAGTTCTCAAACAGGGGGTAACACTGAAGCTTTCTTT. It translates to CASSSQTGGNTEAFF. Using reference TRBV19 and TRBJ1-1 for the parts outside the CDR3, the full variable domain is DGGITQSPKYLFRKEGQNVTLSCEQNLNHDAMYWYRQDPGQGLRLIYYSQIVNDFQKGDIAEGYSVSREKKESFPLTVTSAQKNPTAFYLCASSSQTGGNTEAFFGQGTRLTVV.

The chain links TRBV6-5 to TRBJ2-2, with D possibly being TRBD2 (5 bases). The CDR3 is 15 residues long. The V and J ends lost 8 bases and 7 bases respectively, with 20 bases between them. The germline V gene has CDR1 MNHEY and CDR2 SVGAGI. In DNA form, the CDR3 reads TGTGCCAGCCACGGAGTGGGCGGGTCAAGCGGGGAGCTGTTTTTT. It is translated as CASHGVGGSSGELFF.

CDR3 sequence (DNA): TGCGCCAGCAGCTTGTACAGTTCCTACGAGCAGTACTTC. This sequence encodes CASSLYSSYEQYF. V gene TRBV5-1 combines with J gene TRBJ2-7; D is unresolved. Between the trimmed V and J ends, which lost 1 base and 1 base, there was a span of 6 bases. CDR1 SGHRS and CDR2 YFSETQ come from the germline V gene. This CDR3 has 13 residues. Full variable domain (outside the CDR3, taken from reference TRBV5-1 and TRBJ2-7): KAGVTQTPRYLIKTRGQQVTLSCSPISGHRSVSWYQQTPGQGLQFLFEYFSETQRNKGNFPGRFSGRQFSNSRSEMNVSTLELGDSALYLCASSLYSSYEQYFGPGTRLTVT.

The rearrangement uses TRBV12-2 and TRBJ2-5; the table gives TRBD2 as D, unverified against the DNA. TRBV12-2 corresponds to a pseudogene. The CDR3 contains 16 residues. In DNA, the CDR3 is TGTGCAAGTCGCTTAGATCGGGGTTACATCCAAGAGACCCAGTACTTC. Residues: CASRLDRGYIQETQYF.

The chain is built from TRBV7-9 and TRBJ2-2; the D gene is possibly TRBD2 (6 bases). In germline, CDR1 is SEHNR, CDR2 FQNEAQ (reference sequence). Trimming took off 5 bases at V and 4 bases at J, with 14 bases between the two ends. The CDR3 totals 15 residues. The CDR3 DNA follows: TGTGCCAGCAGCGTAGGGGACTCCCCCACCGGGGAGCTGTTTTTT. It encodes CASSVGDSPTGELFF.

For the CDR3, the DNA is TGTGCCAGCAGCTTACCCGGGACAGGGGGCCTTTTTAGCTACACCTTC. Translated: CASSLPGTGGLFSYTF. The rearrangement uses TRBV7-2 and TRBJ1-2; the match to TRBD1 covers 12 bases. J was trimmed by 9 bases and V by 2 bases; bases with no gene match: 10. The V gene's germline CDR1 is SGHTA and CDR2 FQGNSA. The CDR3 contains 16 residues.

The CDR3 coding sequence is TGTGCCAGCTCCCGCGCTACTTCCGGGACAGGGTCATCAGATACGCAGTATTTT. It specifies CASSRATSGTGSSDTQYF. The chain carries TRBV18 and TRBJ2-3; the match to TRBD1 covers 9 bases. This CDR3 region has 18 residues. Germline CDR1 KGHSH, CDR2 LQKENI. The junction had 17 bases not matched to a gene; V was cut back by 6 bases and J by 4 bases.

This clone was detected only a few times. The V call is TRBV28, the J call TRBJ1-2; 8 nucleotides agree with TRBD1. Germline CDR1 reads MDHEN; CDR2 reads SYDVKM. With V trimmed by 7 bases and J by 6 bases, 7 bases remained unmatched. The length of the CDR3 is 13 residues. The CDR3 region has the DNA TGTGCCAGCACCTGGACAGGGCCGAATGGCTACACCTTC. Its translation is CASTWTGPNGYTF.

This chain links TRBV30 with TRBJ1-6, with D unresolved. The germline V gene has CDR1 GTSNPN and CDR2 SVGIG (reference sequence). There are 14 residues in the CDR3. With 3 bases removed from V and 0 bases from J, the gap between germline ends came to 6 bases. The CDR3 DNA is TGTGCCTGGAGGAGGGACTCCTATAATTCACCCCTCCACTTT. This encodes CAWRRDSYNSPLHF.

The chain couples TRBV7-9 to TRBJ1-5; D is unresolved. There are 13 residues in the CDR3. The germline CDR1 and CDR2 sequences are SEHNR and FQNEAQ (reference sequence). Trimming took off 5 bases at V and 5 bases at J, with 10 bases between the two ends. The CDR3 sequence is CASSLNRDQPQHF. The CDR3 coding sequence is TGTGCCAGCAGCCTTAACAGAGATCAGCCCCAGCATTTT.

A note on this clone: At one end the junction does not follow the germline gene, possibly because of a read error. The chain is built from TRBV7-9 and TRBJ1-5; 8 bases match TRBD1. CDR3 size: 15 residues. Germline V gene lookup returns CDR1 SEHNR and CDR2 FQNEAQ (reference sequence). CDR3 coding DNA: TGTGCCAGCAGCTCCACCGACAGGGGCAACCAGCCCCAGCATTTT. This sequence encodes CASSSTDRGNQPQHF.

The chain employs TRBV5-1 and TRBJ1-6; 9 positions agree with TRBD1. The CDR3 runs 14 residues. From germline, CDR1 is SGHRS and CDR2 YFSETQ. The trim removed 3 bases at V and 9 bases at J, leaving 4 bases unmatched. As DNA, the CDR3 is TGCGCCAGCAGCTCGGGACAGGGAGGTTCACCCCTCCACTTT. It specifies CASSSGQGGSPLHF.

The chain joins TRBV30 to TRBJ2-5, with a weak D call TRBD1 (5 bases). Germline V gene data show CDR1 as GTSNPN and CDR2 as SVGIG (reference sequence). This CDR3 comprises 15 residues. The V end was cut by 2 bases, the J end by 4 bases, with 17 bases between. Written as DNA, the CDR3 is TGTGCCTGGAGTCCCCCCGGGCAGGGCATAGAGACCCAGTACTTC. It translates to CAWSPPGQGIETQYF. The variable domain in full, completed from reference TRBV30 and TRBJ2-5, reads SQTIHQWPATLVQPVGSPLSLECTVEGTSNPNLYWYRQAAGRGLQLLFYSVGIGQISSEVPQNLSASRPQDRQFILSSKKLLLSDSGFYLCAWSPPGQGIETQYFGPGTRLLVL.

This clone showed up just once. The chain is built from TRBV4-1 and TRBJ2-7; perhaps TRBD1 as D (6 bases). V dropped 0 bases and J dropped 1 base, with 16 bases sitting between them. The CDR3 is 17 amino acids. Looked up from germline, CDR1 is MGHRA and CDR2 is YSYEKL. CDR3 DNA: TGCGCCAGCAGCCAAGATTCAGGGGCGACTTTATCCTACGAGCAGTACTTC. The encoded protein is CASSQDSGATLSYEQYF.

The rearrangement links TRBV18 to TRBJ1-1, with a possible D match to TRBD1 (5 bases). V lost 3 bases and J lost 1, with 15 bases in between. The CDR3 spans 16 residues. Germline assignment: CDR1 KGHSH and CDR2 LQKENI. The CDR3 bases are TGTGCCAGCTCACCCCCGGGGGGGGTTGGGAACACTGAAGCTTTCTTT. It encodes CASSPPGGVGNTEAFF.

The CDR3, as DNA: TGTGCCAGCAGTGACGGCTTTAAGGGACTAGCGGGAGGGCGGACCTACAATGAGCAGTTCTTC. Translation gives CASSDGFKGLAGGRTYNEQFF. The chain couples TRBV6-4 to TRBJ2-1; TRBD2 agrees at 16 bases. The CDR3 runs to 21 residues. The J segment lost 2 bases and the V segment lost 2 bases, leaving 12 bases of the junction unmatched. Germline CDR1 is MRHNA and CDR2 is SNTAGT.

The CDR3 is CASRRGARDTDTQYF. The CDR3, as DNA: TGTGCCAGCAGGCGGGGGGCCAGGGACACAGATACGCAGTATTTT. This chain links TRBV28 with TRBJ2-3, with 8 bases fitting TRBD2. The CDR3 has 15 residues. J gave up 2 bases and V 6 bases, and 7 bases lay outside the gene matches. In germline, CDR1 is MDHEN, CDR2 SYDVKM.